The sequence of this T cell receptor beta chain was determined in a study of cytomegalovirus exposure and HLA in healthy donors. Germline V gene lookup returns CDR1 SGHRS and CDR2 YFSETQ. V was trimmed by 0 bases and J by 0 bases, leaving 6 bases between them. The CDR3 extends over 14 amino acids. PCR primers comprised 60 Vbeta and 13 Jbeta primers. Sequencing used immunoSEQ multiplex PCR; TCRdb keeps in-frame clones, though not all of them. The sample contains 200,000 or so clones, approximately 83% of which appear only once. The specimen sequenced was PBMCs. The chain recombines TRBV5-1 with TRBJ1-1; D ambiguous. This receptor was identified in a boy aged 2 to 10 in good health and CMV-seronegative. Here the CDR3 reads CASSLGRLNTEAFF. For the CDR3, the DNA is TGCGCCAGCAGCTTGGGCAGGTTGAACACTGAAGCTTTCTTT.